The next 13 T cell receptor beta chains were all read from a single sample in a study of beta chain features in type 1 diabetes. Every bit of the isolated RNA underwent reverse transcription, so sequencing read expressed TCRB transcripts. Only in-frame clones appear in the TCRdb table, and some are missing; sequencing was by immunoSEQ multiplex PCR. Here the sample spans 110,000 to 150,000 clones, less than 10% being singletons. The sample taken for sequencing was central memory CD4+ T cells from blood. The source is a woman aged 40 to 50 in good health.

The chain uses TRBV10-2 and TRBJ2-7, with D tentatively TRBD1 (6 bases). Germline V gives CDR1 WSHSY, CDR2 SAAADI. The CDR3 length is 13 residues. The V gene lost 0 bases and the J gene lost 6 bases, with 9 bases spanning the gap. CDR3 nucleotide sequence: TGCGCCAGCAGTGAGTCGACAGGTCGCGAGCAGTACTTC. Amino acids: CASSESTGREQYF.

This chain joins TRBV7-2 and TRBJ1-5; 10 bases are shared with TRBD1. There are 16 residues in the CDR3. The V and J ends lost 4 bases and 4 bases, in that order; junction bases with no gene match: 7. From germline, CDR1 is SGHTA and CDR2 FQGNSA. Written as DNA, the CDR3 is TGTGCCAGCAGCTCCGGAGCGGGACAGGGGAATCAGCCCCAGCATTTT. This gives the protein CASSSGAGQGNQPQHF. Drawing the rest from reference TRBV7-2 and TRBJ1-5, the complete variable domain is GAGVSQSPSNKVTEKGKDVELRCDPISGHTALYWYRQSLGQGLEFLIYFQGNSAPDKSGLPSDRFSAERTGGSVSTLTIQRTQQEDSAVYLCASSSGAGQGNQPQHFGDGTRLSIL.

The sample holds a few counts of this clone. The V gene is TRBV5-1, the J gene TRBJ1-2, with 8 bases fitting TRBD1. This CDR3 has 15 residues. Germline CDR1 reads SGHRS; CDR2 reads YFSETQ. Unmatched junction bases numbered 6, after V lost 1 base and J lost 4 bases. The CDR3 sequence is CASSLSGQESYGYTF. In DNA, the CDR3 is TGCGCCAGCAGCTTGTCGGGACAGGAGTCCTATGGCTACACCTTC.

The chain uses TRBV4-2 and TRBJ2-1; D is unresolved. The CDR3 runs to 12 residues. The germline V gene encodes CDR1 LGHNA and CDR2 YNFKEQ. V was shortened by 5 bases and J by 5 bases, with 7 bases between the two germline ends. CDR3 loop: CASSSQNNEQFF. The CDR3 nucleotides are TGTGCCAGCAGCTCCCAAAACAATGAGCAGTTCTTC.

This clone has a handful of counts. V gene TRBV15 combines with J gene TRBJ2-7, with 12 positions matching TRBD2. From germline, CDR1 is LNHNV and CDR2 YYDKDF (reference sequence). The CDR3 sequence is 16 residues long. V lost 0 bases and J lost 3; bases outside the gene matches: 3. CDR3 sequence: CATSRDLAGGHYEQYF. In nucleotides, the CDR3 is TGTGCCACCAGCAGAGACCTAGCGGGGGGGCACTACGAGCAGTACTTC.

The CDR3 DNA follows: TGTGCCAGCAGTGTATTTCCAGCGGGAGGCAGCACAGATACGCAGTATTTT. Translating gives CASSVFPAGGSTDTQYF. V is TRBV6-1 and J is TRBJ2-3, with 9 bases fitting TRBD2. Germline V gene lookup returns CDR1 MNHNS and CDR2 SASEGT. The CDR3 runs 17 residues. With 4 bases clipped from V and 0 bases from J, the junction kept 8 bases outside the gene matches.

The J gene is TRBJ2-3, the V gene TRBV5-1; 8 bases line up with TRBD2. CDR1 is SGHRS and CDR2 is YFSETQ in the germline V gene. Trimming took 4 bases from V and 3 from J; bases not matched to a gene: 10. This CDR3 spans 16 amino acids. The CDR3 sequence is CASSEGTSTNTDTQYF. Here the CDR3 DNA reads TGCGCCAGCAGCGAAGGGACTAGTACGAATACAGATACGCAGTATTTT.

This clone was counted a few times. The J gene is TRBJ1-1, the V gene TRBV28; D is undetermined. Germline assignment: CDR1 MDHEN and CDR2 SYDVKM. The V end lost 6 bases, the J end lost 5 bases, and 10 bases lay between the germline ends. The CDR3 is made up of 12 amino acids. CDR3 amino acids: CASRQDGTEAFF. Here the CDR3 DNA reads TGTGCCAGCAGACAAGACGGGACTGAAGCTTTCTTT.

This clone was detected only a few times. The chain recombines TRBV2 with TRBJ2-1; D is uncertain. This CDR3 contains 12 residues. Germline CDR1 and CDR2: SNHLY and FYNNEI. Trimming removed 7 bases at V and 5 bases at J, with 9 bases between. This CDR3 reads CASKYANNEQFF. CDR3 coding DNA: TGTGCCAGCAAATATGCGAACAATGAGCAGTTCTTC.

This clone was counted between two and nine times. The chain combines TRBV29-1 with TRBJ2-5, with 7 nucleotides matching TRBD1. Per the germline V gene, CDR1 is SQVTM and CDR2 is ANQGSEA. Trimming removed 2 bases from V and 4 bases from J; junction bases left unmatched: 4. CDR3 length: 13 amino acids. CDR3 sequence: CSVEKGGGETQYF. The CDR3 DNA is TGCAGCGTTGAAAAAGGGGGCGGAGAGACCCAGTACTTC.

This clone was counted only a few times. This sequence joins TRBV25-1 and TRBJ2-3; D might be TRBD2 (6 bases). The CDR3 contains 17 residues. Trimming left V 1 base short and J 5 bases short, with 19 bases between. The germline gives CDR1 MGHDK, CDR2 SYGVNS. In nucleotides, the CDR3 is TGTGCCAGCAGTGAATCTGTTGGGGGGACCGGTGGAGATACGCAGTATTTT. This gives the protein CASSESVGGTGGDTQYF.

This chain uses TRBV19 with TRBJ2-5, with D possibly being TRBD2 (6 bases). This CDR3 has 14 amino acids. Germline assignment: CDR1 LNHDA and CDR2 SQIVND (reference sequence). Trimming removed 6 bases from V and 2 bases from J, with 13 bases in between. CDR3 protein: CASRRGGTQETQYF. CDR3 sequence (DNA): TGTGCCAGTAGAAGGGGCGGGACGCAAGAGACCCAGTACTTC.

This clone was detected only a few times. The CDR3 bases are TGTGCCAGCAGCTATCTAACTAGCACAGATACGCAGTATTTT. It yields the protein CASSYLTSTDTQYF. This chain links TRBV11-2 with TRBJ2-3; no firm D call. With 4 bases removed from V and 0 bases from J, the gap between germline ends came to 8 bases. Germline CDR1 SGHAT, CDR2 FQNNGV. The CDR3 is made up of 14 amino acids.